This T cell receptor (beta chain) derives from a study of blood T cell dynamics during melanoma immunotherapy. Study in general: Patients with metastatic melanoma got pembrolizumab or nivolumab-ipilimumab as first-line care.

Trimming removed 6 bases at V and 8 bases at J, with 7 bases between. The CDR3 is 10 residues long. Per the germline V gene, CDR1 is MDHEN and CDR2 is SYDVKM. Each bulk PBMC sample had roughly 0.35 ug DNA loaded. The assay was immunoSEQ multiplex PCR, and TCRdb's table has in-frame clones only and misses some. The sample consists of 11,000 or so clones, 84% of them appearing once. The time point is: week 3, after first cycle of checkpoint inhibitor. One draw preceded checkpoint blockade; another followed its first cycle at week 3. Disease control meant complete response, partial response or stable disease at 12 weeks.

Sequenced here: blood, sampled from a patient treated with checkpoint blockade. This clonotype was obtained from a human donor with melanoma. The V gene is TRBV28, the J gene TRBJ1-1; D call uncertain. CDR3 DNA sequence: TGTGCCAGCAGGCCGGGGGAAGCTTTCTTT. This translates into CASRPGEAFF.